A selection of T cell receptor beta chains follows, all from one sample in a study of T cells after posttransplantation cyclophosphamide. Libraries were prepared by immunoSEQ multiplex PCR; TCRdb keeps only in-frame clonotypes and omits some of them. The sample records approximately 12,000 clones, 81% being singletons. Sample: PBMCs, taken 367 days after allogeneic stem cell transplant with calcineurin inhibitor and methotrexate. The receptors were gathered from a male patient aged 25-45 years who received an allogeneic stem cell transplant from an unrelated donor, was CMV-positive, and had acute GVHD only. The T cells may partly be graft donor cells. Each CDR3 is given with its conserved first and last residue. A D gene is named only where the DNA matches it firmly. Clone size is shown for a subset of rows, as once, few, many or a class of expanded clone.

-,TRBJ1-2,TRBV9,-,CASSVQSANYGYTF,TGTGCCAGCAGCGTACAGTCAGCTAACTATGGCTACACCTTC
TRBD1,TRBJ2-7,TRBV13,-,CASSLVGQSYEQYF,TGTGCCAGCAGCTTAGTGGGACAGTCATACGAGCAGTACTTC
TRBD1,TRBJ2-7,TRBV6-1,-,CASSEGQPQYF,TGTGCCAGCAGTGAGGGACAGCCGCAGTACTTC
TRBD1,TRBJ2-1,TRBV7-9,few,CASSSPGQGPFF,TGTGCCAGCAGCTCCCCGGGACAGGGGCCGTTCTTC
TRBD1,TRBJ1-4,TRBV5-4,-,CASSLGGQGSEKLFF,TGTGCCAGCAGCTTGGGGGGACAGGGTTCTGAAAAACTGTTTTTT
TRBD1,TRBJ1-2,TRBV7-9,-,CASSLVRQGFDYGYTF,TGTGCCAGCAGCTTAGTACGACAGGGGTTTGACTATGGCTACACCTTC
-,TRBJ1-1,TRBV16,-,CASSQSRFMNTEAFF,TGTGCCAGCAGCCAATCGAGGTTCATGAACACTGAAGCTTTCTTT
-,TRBJ2-5,TRBV18,-,CASSPIGTQYF,TGTGCCAGCTCCCCTATTGGGACCCAGTACTTC
-,TRBJ1-2,TRBV7-2,-,CASSLGRGRGGYTF,TGTGCCAGCAGCTTAGGGAGGGGCCGAGGAGGCTACACCTTC
TRBD2,TRBJ2-3,TRBV7-2,-,CASSFKFERGILGTDTQYF,TGTGCCAGCAGCTTTAAGTTCGAGCGGGGGATCCTTGGCACAGATACGCAGTATTTT
-,TRBJ2-7,TRBV15,once,CATSPMGSSYEQYF,TGTGCCACCAGCCCTATGGGGAGCTCCTACGAGCAGTACTTC
-,TRBJ1-2,TRBV6-1,-,CASSEQIGYTF,TGTGCCAGCAGTGAACAGATTGGCTACACCTTC
-,TRBJ1-3,TRBV25-1,-,CASSDGGPGNTIYF,TGTGCCAGCAGTGACGGGGGTCCTGGAAACACCATATATTTT
TRBD1,TRBJ2-4,TRBV6-5,-,CASSLPGQTNIQYF,TGTGCCAGCAGTTTACCGGGACAGACAAACATTCAGTACTTC
-,TRBJ1-1,TRBV5-4,-,CASRPGHANTEAFF,TGTGCCAGCAGGCCGGGACATGCGAACACTGAAGCTTTCTTT
-,TRBJ2-3,TRBV27,-,CASSLSAALSDTQYF,TGTGCCAGCAGTTTAAGCGCCGCCCTGTCAGATACGCAGTATTTT
TRBD1,TRBJ2-3,TRBV19,-,CASSIGSRGPLDTQYF,TGTGCCAGTAGTATTGGTTCCAGGGGGCCCCTGGATACGCAGTATTTT
TRBD1,TRBJ2-7,TRBV6-5,-,CASAGTGDYEQYF,TGTGCCAGTGCCGGGACAGGCGACTACGAGCAGTACTTC
-,TRBJ2-1,TRBV2,-,CATLPGSYNEQFF,TGTGCCACCCTCCCAGGCTCCTACAATGAGCAGTTCTTC
TRBD1,TRBJ2-3,TRBV4-1,-,CASSQRDRGSTDTQYF,TGCGCCAGCAGCCAGAGGGACAGGGGGTCCACAGATACGCAGTATTTT
-,TRBJ1-1,TRBV13,-,CASSFALSVNTEAFF,TGTGCCAGCAGCTTCGCCTTGTCAGTGAACACTGAAGCTTTCTTT
TRBD2,TRBJ2-2,TRBV5-1,few,CASTREWNTGELFF,TGCGCCAGCACGCGGGAGTGGAACACCGGGGAGCTGTTTTTT
-,TRBJ1-5,TRBV4-1,-,CASSQGSSQPQHF,TGCGCCAGCAGCCAAGGATCCAGTCAGCCCCAGCATTTT
-,TRBJ2-1,TRBV6-5,-,CASSLRHSNEQFF,TGTGCCAGCAGCCTCAGGCACAGCAATGAGCAGTTCTTC
-,TRBJ1-2,TRBV29-1,-,CSARGSEGYTF,TGCAGCGCCAGGGGCTCGGAGGGCTACACCTTC